Here is one TCR beta chain with its context. Its specificity is not known. Trimming removed 1 base at V and 2 bases at J, with 10 bases between. CDR3 length equals 15 residues. In germline, CDR1 is SEHNR, CDR2 FQNEAQ (reference sequence). The donors (healthy individuals) were bone marrow donors. This sample is drawn from a study of cytomegalovirus exposure and HLA in healthy donors. Study-wide results and limits: In a later analysis, V- and J-gene trimming of beta chains associated with a DCLRE1C missense variant, replicated independently. Immune exposure was documented only through CMV serostatus.

Primers: 60 Vbeta forward and 13 Jbeta reverse. Using immunoSEQ multiplex PCR, the repertoire was profiled, and TCRdb retains in-frame clones only, with some absent. The sample gives more than 85,000 clones, 9.5% to 15% of which show up once; more than 15% is in the top ten. This TCR was sampled from a man in his forties or fifties in good health and CMV-seropositive. Sequencing used PBMCs. This chain links TRBV7-9 with TRBJ2-3; D is unresolved. The CDR3 loop is CASSLVGQTTDTQYF. The CDR3 DNA is TGTGCCAGCAGCTTAGTGGGCCAAACCACAGATACGCAGTATTTT.